These T cell receptor beta chains were read from a single sample in a study of vaccination and CD4 T cells after COVID-19. For these receptors, no antigen is known. TCRdb recomputed calls from the PCR reads with MiXCR, one row per CDR3 protein. This table has some 4,000 distinct CDR3 sequences, around 16% appearing once. Sequenced sample: CD4+ T cells from blood, cultured in vitro. Receptors were obtained from a human donor who had recovered from COVID-19. CDR3s include the opening cysteine and the closing phenylalanine or tryptophan. A D gene is named only where the DNA matches it firmly. Size values are once, few and many counts, or a class for expanded clones, and some rows have none.

D	J	size	V	CDR3	DNA
NA	TRBJ2-5	few	TRBV10-2	CASRERQGGETQYF	TGCGCCAGCAGAGAACGACAGGGAGGAGAGACCCAGTACTTC
NA	TRBJ1-2	NA	TRBV5-6	CASSLDRSYGYTF	TGTGCCAGCAGCTTAGACAGGTCCTATGGCTACACCTTC
TRBD2	TRBJ2-1	medium-sized	TRBV12-3/TRBV12-4	CASSSSGGGEQFF	TGTGCCAGCAGCTCTAGCGGGGGCGGTGAGCAGTTCTTC
NA	TRBJ1-6	medium-sized	TRBV27	CASSLGLGDSPLHF	TGTGCCAGCAGTTTGGGCCTAGGGGATTCACCCCTCCACTTT
NA	TRBJ1-3	few	TRBV19	CASARTDSGNTIYF	TGTGCCAGTGCCCGGACAGACTCTGGAAACACCATATATTTT
NA	TRBJ2-3	few	TRBV6-1	CASGLGHTDTQYF	TGTGCCAGCGGCCTAGGTCACACAGATACGCAGTATTTT
TRBD2	TRBJ2-3	few	TRBV9	CASSVDPAGGGTQYF	TGTGCCAGCAGCGTAGACCCGGCGGGGGGGGGTACGCAGTATTTT
NA	TRBJ1-1	few	TRBV12-3/TRBV12-4	CASSPSGRTEAFF	TGTGCCAGCAGTCCCTCAGGGAGGACTGAAGCTTTCTTT
TRBD2	TRBJ2-7	NA	TRBV15	CATSRGERLAGGRADYEQYF	TGTGCCACCAGCAGAGGGGAAAGGCTAGCGGGGGGCCGGGCCGACTACGAGCAGTACTTC
TRBD1	TRBJ1-2	NA	TRBV6-1	CASRGSGQGGYGYTF	TGTGCCAGCAGGGGTTCGGGACAGGGTGGATATGGCTACACCTTC
TRBD1	TRBJ1-1	NA	TRBV6-1	CASSKDRVGYTEAFF	TGTGCCAGCAGTAAAGACAGGGTGGGGTACACTGAAGCTTTCTTT
NA	TRBJ1-5	NA	TRBV3-1	CASSPDSYSNQPQHF	TGTGCCAGCAGCCCGGACAGTTATAGCAATCAGCCCCAGCATTTT
NA	TRBJ1-1	few	TRBV7-3	CASSLVGDGNTEAFF	TGTGCCAGCAGCTTAGTGGGGGACGGGAACACTGAAGCTTTCTTT
NA	TRBJ1-4	NA	TRBV20-1	CSARRGAIPIEWCEKLFF	TGCAGTGCTCGGAGGGGCGCGATTCCCATTGAGTGGTGTGAAAAACTGTTTTTT
TRBD2	TRBJ2-5	few	TRBV5-4	CASSLASVGGAQYF	TGTGCCAGCAGCTTGGCGTCCGTCGGGGGGGCCCAGTACTTC
TRBD1	TRBJ1-1	few	TRBV14	CASSPRTGWDTEAFF	TGTGCCAGCAGCCCGAGGACAGGGTGGGACACTGAAGCTTTCTTT
TRBD1	TRBJ1-4	NA	TRBV19	CASSDRGLNEKLFF	TGTGCCAGTAGTGACAGGGGGCTTAATGAAAAACTGTTTTTT
NA	TRBJ2-3	few	TRBV2	CASRGGTSSDTQYF	TGTGCCAGCAGGGGGGGCACTAGCTCCGATACGCAGTATTTT
TRBD2	TRBJ2-3	large	TRBV20-1	CSAQRGGTDTQYF	TGCAGTGCTCAGCGGGGAGGCACAGATACGCAGTATTTT
TRBD2	TRBJ2-3	NA	TRBV5-1	CASSLVSGGGRDTQYF	TGCGCCAGCAGCTTGGTCAGCGGGGGGGGTAGGGATACGCAGTATTTT
NA	TRBJ2-1	few	TRBV4-2	CASSQDLGGEDNEQFF	TGTGCCAGCAGCCAAGATCTTGGCGGGGAGGACAATGAGCAGTTCTTC
NA	TRBJ2-3	medium-sized	TRBV7-3	CASSSDGDVSTDTQYF	TGTGCCAGCAGCTCGGACGGGGACGTCAGCACAGATACGCAGTATTTT
TRBD1	TRBJ1-6	few	TRBV2	CASSSTGQLNSPLHF	TGTGCCAGCAGCTCAACGGGACAGCTTAATTCACCCCTCCACTTT
TRBD1	TRBJ1-1	medium-sized	TRBV5-6	CASSLATGGERTGEAFF	TGTGCCAGCAGCTTGGCCACAGGGGGCGAACGAACCGGTGAAGCTTTCTTT
NA	TRBJ2-2	NA	TRBV25-1	CASGEYGSYTGELFF	TGTGCCAGCGGTGAATACGGCAGCTACACCGGGGAGCTGTTTTTT
NA	TRBJ1-1	medium-sized	TRBV7-9	CASSAPTEGTTEAFF	TGTGCCAGCAGCGCACCTACAGAGGGGACCACTGAAGCTTTCTTT
NA	TRBJ1-6	hyperexpanded	TRBV20-1	CSARRRGRTSNSPLHF	TGCAGTGCTAGGCGGAGGGGAAGGACTTCTAATTCACCCCTCCACTTT
NA	TRBJ2-7	NA	TRBV18	CASSPVLDSSYEQYF	TGTGCCAGCTCACCGGTTTTGGACAGCTCCTACGAGCAGTACTTC
TRBD2	TRBJ2-1	medium-sized	TRBV15	CATSRDRSGVGDNEQFF	TGTGCCACCAGCAGAGATCGTAGCGGGGTCGGTGACAATGAGCAGTTCTTC
NA	TRBJ2-2	NA	TRBV12-3/TRBV12-4	CASSLLLNTGELFF	TGTGCCAGCAGCTTGCTCCTGAACACCGGGGAGCTGTTTTTT
NA	TRBJ2-5	medium-sized	TRBV5-1	CASSLVSAGLNQETQYF	TGCGCCAGCAGCTTGGTATCGGCAGGCCTAAACCAAGAGACCCAGTACTTC
NA	TRBJ1-1	medium-sized	TRBV19	CASSRGTPNTEAFF	TGTGCCAGTAGCAGAGGGACGCCTAACACTGAAGCTTTCTTT
TRBD1	TRBJ2-3	few	TRBV2	CASVGTADTQYF	TGTGCCAGCGTTGGGACAGCAGATACGCAGTATTTT
TRBD2	TRBJ2-1	few	TRBV5-1	CASSWAGGWNNEQFF	TGCGCCAGCAGTTGGGCGGGGGGGTGGAACAATGAGCAGTTCTTC
TRBD2	TRBJ2-3	NA	TRBV20-1	CSATGPSGGAGTDTQYF	TGCAGTGCTACCGGCCCTAGCGGGGGGGCGGGGACAGATACGCAGTATTTT
TRBD1	TRBJ1-6	few	TRBV5-4	CASSRDRTNSPLHF	TGTGCCAGCAGCCGGGACAGAACAAATTCACCCCTCCACTTT
TRBD2	TRBJ2-3	medium-sized	TRBV12-3/TRBV12-4	CASSLARGGSADTQYF	TGTGCCAGCAGTTTAGCGCGGGGGGGCTCCGCAGATACGCAGTATTTT
TRBD1	TRBJ1-2	NA	TRBV9	CASSVGGPGGVNGYTF	TGTGCCAGCAGCGTAGGGGGTCCAGGGGGCGTAAATGGCTACACCTTC
TRBD1	TRBJ1-2	medium-sized	TRBV6-1	CASLRTGNFHYGYTF	TGTGCCAGCCTTCGGACAGGGAATTTTCACTATGGCTACACCTTC
NA	TRBJ1-2	large	TRBV6-5	CASSYGTWGGGYTF	TGTGCCAGCAGTTACGGGACATGGGGTGGTGGCTACACCTTC
TRBD1	TRBJ1-1	few	TRBV29-1	CSVEEGAAFF	TGCAGCGTTGAGGAGGGGGCGGCTTTCTTT
NA	TRBJ1-2	NA	TRBV5-6	CASSLDRWANYGYTF	TGTGCCAGCAGCTTGGATCGGTGGGCTAACTATGGCTACACCTTC
NA	TRBJ2-1	NA	TRBV9	CASSVGGRGRYNEQFF	TGTGCCAGCAGCGTTGGGGGGCGGGGGAGATACAATGAGCAGTTCTTC
TRBD2	TRBJ2-1	NA	TRBV30	CVWSKGRGAYNEQFF	TGTGTCTGGAGTAAAGGGCGGGGGGCCTACAATGAGCAGTTCTTC
NA	TRBJ1-5	NA	TRBV30	CAWSSDRTLSNQPQHF	TGTGCCTGGAGCTCGGACAGAACACTTAGCAATCAGCCCCAGCATTTT
TRBD1	TRBJ1-1	NA	TRBV20-1	CSARSAGTGGNTEAFF	TGCAGTGCTAGATCTGCGGGGACAGGGGGCAACACTGAAGCTTTCTTT
NA	TRBJ2-5	medium-sized	TRBV7-6	CASSLVGIETQYF	TGTGCCAGCAGCTTAGTAGGAATAGAGACCCAGTACTTC
TRBD1	TRBJ1-4	medium-sized	TRBV6-1	CASIRGGFEEKLFF	TGTGCCAGCATCCGAGGGGGCTTCGAGGAAAAACTGTTTTTT
NA	TRBJ2-5	NA	TRBV4-2	CASSQDPYFLGGRETQYF	TGTGCCAGCAGCCAAGATCCCTACTTTCTGGGGGGCAGGGAGACCCAGTACTTC
TRBD1	TRBJ1-1	NA	TRBV5-1	CASSLGQGAEAFF	TGCGCCAGCAGCTTGGGTCAGGGGGCTGAAGCTTTCTTT
NA	TRBJ2-7	NA	TRBV12-3/TRBV12-4	CASSSGRSYEQYF	TGTGCCAGCAGTTCCGGCCGCTCCTACGAGCAGTACTTC
TRBD1	TRBJ2-2	NA	TRBV2	CASSIQGAKNTGELFF	TGTGCCAGCAGTATACAGGGGGCTAAGAACACCGGGGAGCTGTTTTTT
NA	TRBJ1-3	NA	TRBV30	CAWSGSSGNTIYF	TGTGCCTGGAGCGGCAGCTCTGGAAACACCATATATTTT
NA	TRBJ1-3	NA	TRBV5-1	CASSHTGALSGNTIYF	TGCGCCAGCAGCCACACAGGCGCGCTCTCTGGAAACACCATATATTTT
TRBD1	TRBJ1-1	medium-sized	TRBV20-1	CSASRDRVNTEAFF	TGCAGTGCCAGCCGGGACAGGGTGAACACTGAAGCTTTCTTT
TRBD2	TRBJ2-1	few	TRBV7-2	CASSFKRGGVSDEQFF	TGTGCCAGCAGCTTCAAGCGGGGGGGCGTGTCGGATGAGCAGTTCTTC
TRBD1	TRBJ1-3	few	TRBV3-1	CASSLGQGRNTIYF	TGTGCCAGCAGCCTCGGACAGGGCAGAAACACCATATATTTT
NA	TRBJ2-7	NA	TRBV20-1	CSASSLGGSGEQYF	TGCAGTGCTAGTTCACTTGGGGGCTCGGGGGAGCAGTACTTC
NA	TRBJ1-5	medium-sized	TRBV2	CASQDSNQPQHF	TGTGCCAGTCAGGATAGCAATCAGCCCCAGCATTTT
NA	TRBJ2-2	NA	TRBV19	CASSRQPGAAGELFF	TGTGCCAGTAGCAGACAACCCGGGGCGGCCGGGGAGCTGTTTTTT